The 6 T cell receptor beta chains below all came from one sample that was sequenced in a study of blood T cell repertoires in COVID-19. Clones were sequenced by immunoSEQ multiplex PCR, and TCRdb holds only the in-frame ones, with some missing. This sample carries more than 300,000 clones, more than 75% of them seen once, and the ten largest clones take nearly 6.5%. The sequenced material came from peripheral blood. The source is a woman aged 50 to 65 with COVID-19, enrolled during active disease.

The V and J genes are TRBV19 and TRBJ2-3; 7 bases line up with TRBD2. V lost 6 bases and J lost 6; bases outside the gene matches: 12. The CDR3 totals 15 residues. Germline assignment: CDR1 LNHDA and CDR2 SQIVND (reference sequence). The DNA for the CDR3 is TGTGCCAGTAGCAAGCGGGACCTCGGAATGGATACGCAGTATTTT. This translates into CASSKRDLGMDTQYF.

The chain links TRBV5-1 to TRBJ1-1; D might be TRBD1 (5 bases). Trimming cost V 4 bases and J 0 bases, with 19 bases left between them. This CDR3 is 17 amino acids long. Per germline, CDR1 SGHRS and CDR2 YFSETQ. CDR3 sequence reads: CASSHGTSNGVNTEAFF. CDR3 bases: TGCGCCAGCAGCCACGGGACTTCCAATGGTGTGAACACTGAAGCTTTCTTT. The whole variable domain, filled in from reference TRBV5-1 and TRBJ1-1, reads KAGVTQTPRYLIKTRGQQVTLSCSPISGHRSVSWYQQTPGQGLQFLFEYFSETQRNKGNFPGRFSGRQFSNSRSEMNVSTLELGDSALYLCASSHGTSNGVNTEAFFGQGTRLTVV.

The chain combines TRBV16 with TRBJ1-2, with D perhaps matching TRBD1 (5 bases). V shed 4 bases and J shed 4 bases, with 13 bases lying between them. CDR1 and CDR2 from the germline V gene are KGHSY and FQNENV. The CDR3 is made up of 14 amino acids. The CDR3 region has the DNA TGTGCCAGCAGCCCCTCAGGGATCGGCTATGGCTACACCTTC. It yields the protein CASSPSGIGYGYTF.

V is TRBV6-5 and J is TRBJ1-1; 7 positions match TRBD1. V dropped 6 bases and J dropped 4; count of bases not matched to a gene: 11. The CDR3 is 15 residues long. Germline-derived CDR1 and CDR2 are MNHEY and SVGAGI. CDR3 coding DNA: TGTGCCAGCAGACGAGACTCAGGGGGAAGCACTGAAGCTTTCTTT. The encoded protein is CASRRDSGGSTEAFF.

This chain uses TRBV19 with TRBJ1-1; D is uncertain. V shed 1 base and J shed 5 bases, with 8 bases lying between them. Germline-derived CDR1 and CDR2 are LNHDA and SQIVND (reference sequence). The CDR3 is 13 amino acids. CDR3 DNA: TGTGCCAGTAGTATAGTCGAGGGAACTGAAGCTTTCTTT. Translated: CASSIVEGTEAFF.

The V call is TRBV7-9, the J call TRBJ2-2, with a possible D match to TRBD1 (6 bases). CDR3 size: 16 residues. With 2 bases removed from V and 6 bases from J, the gap between germline ends came to 16 bases. Germline V CDR1 and CDR2: SEHNR, FQNEAQ (reference sequence). In DNA form, the CDR3 reads TGTGCCAGCAGCTTAAAGGCTCAGGGGTTGGCCGGGGAGCTGTTTTTT. The encoded protein is CASSLKAQGLAGELFF. The complete variable domain, with remaining parts taken from reference TRBV7-9 and TRBJ2-2, reads DTGVSQNPRHKITKRGQNVTFRCDPISEHNRLYWYRQTLGQGPEFLTYFQNEAQLEKSRLLSDRFSAERPKGSFSTLEIQRTEQGDSAMYLCASSLKAQGLAGELFFGEGSRLTVL.